Sequencing of this T cell receptor (beta chain) was carried out in a study of radiation and T cells in renal cell carcinoma. The assay was immunoSEQ multiplex PCR, and TCRdb's table has in-frame clones only and misses some. The sample lists some 16,000 clones; roughly 60% were seen once. This clone has just a few counts. Germline lookup yields CDR1 PRHDT and CDR2 FYEKMQ (reference sequence). This CDR3 is built from 15 residues. V lost 2 bases and J lost 4, with 12 bases in between. The treatment: treatment-naive control, cytoreductive nephrectomy. The sequence was obtained from a man aged 35-49 years with renal cell carcinoma. The specimen comprised tumor tissue, sampled from a patient whose treatment was nephrectomy without radiotherapy. J is TRBJ2-1 and V is TRBV13; TRBD1 might be the D (5 bases). The CDR3 nucleotides read TGTGCCAGCAGCTTAATGAGACAGACATACAATGAGCAGTTCTTC. Translating gives CASSLMRQTYNEQFF.